This T cell receptor beta chain is from a study of breast tumors, draining lymph nodes, adjacent tissues. Via MiXCR, TCRdb re-called the multiplex PCR reads, giving one row per CDR3 protein. The table has some 66,000 distinct CDR3 sequences, less than 60% seen once. Germline assignment: CDR1 MNHEY and CDR2 SVGEGT. V lost 4 bases to trimming and J lost 5 bases; unmatched junction nucleotides: 4. The CDR3 extends over 15 amino acids. The TCR was taken from a female donor with breast cancer. Some clones in this sample may be carry-over from other donors' samples. The chain carries TRBV6-2 or TRBV6-3 and TRBJ2-2, with 10 bases matching TRBD2. Sequencing input: breast tumor tissue. CDR3 residues: CASSFLAGETGELFF. In nucleotides, the CDR3 is TGTGCCAGCAGTTTCCTAGCGGGAGAGACCGGGGAGCTGTTTTTT.